Listed below are T cell receptor beta chains from one sample, sequenced in a study of siplizumab effects on memory and regulatory T cells. This table comes from immunoSEQ multiplex PCR, and its TCRdb copy is limited to in-frame clones, with some not included. The data show over 85,000 clones, more than 95% seen once. The sample was naive CD4+ T cells sorted from blood. The receptors derive from a human donor in good health. CDR3s include the opening cysteine and the closing phenylalanine or tryptophan. A D gene is named only where the DNA matches it firmly. For some rows the clone size is stated as once, few or many, or as a class when expanded; others skip it.

abundance	v_gene	d_gene	j_gene	CDR3nt	CDR3aa
.	TRBV18	TRBD1	TRBJ2-7	TGTGCCAGCTCACTGGGAAGAGACAGGGGGAGCTCCTACGAGCAGTACTTC	CASSLGRDRGSSYEQYF
.	TRBV27	.	TRBJ1-4	TGTGTCAGCAGTTCGCCCCGGGACGGAGAAAAACTGTTTTTT	CVSSSPRDGEKLFF
.	TRBV2	.	TRBJ2-5	TGTGCCAGCCCAGCCAAGGGGCGATCTGGGGGGTACCAAGAGACCCAGTACTTC	CASPAKGRSGGYQETQYF
.	TRBV5-4	.	TRBJ2-5	TGTGCCAGCAGCCCCCGGGGGCCCGAGACCCAGTACTTC	CASSPRGPETQYF
.	TRBV19	.	TRBJ1-5	TGTGCCAGTTCGACTCATTGGGCAGATCAGCCCCAGCATTTT	CASSTHWADQPQHF
.	TRBV7-2	TRBD2	TRBJ2-3	TGTGCCAGCAGCTTAGTAGCGGCGGGGGGGGGAGTAGATACGCAGTATTTT	CASSLVAAGGGVDTQYF
.	TRBV2	.	TRBJ1-1	TGTGCCAGCATAGGTGGGACGAACACTGAAGCTTTCTTT	CASIGGTNTEAFF
.	TRBV19	TRBD2	TRBJ2-3	TGTGCCAGTAGACCCAGGACTAGCGGGGGCACAGATACGCAGTATTTT	CASRPRTSGGTDTQYF
.	TRBV19	.	TRBJ1-2	TGTGCCAGTAGGTCGGTAGTCTATAGTAACTATGGCTACACCTTC	CASRSVVYSNYGYTF
.	TRBV10-1	TRBD2	TRBJ2-3	TGCGCCAGCAGTGGTACAGCGGGGGCCCGGGGCACGCAGTATTTT	CASSGTAGARGTQYF
.	TRBV19	.	TRBJ2-1	TGTGCCAGTAGTATAGATAATCAGGGGAGGGTTGAGCAGTTCTTC	CASSIDNQGRVEQFF
.	TRBV6-6	.	TRBJ1-6	TGTGCCAGCCAAGGGCTTGTCGGGGTTAAGTCACCCCTCCACTTT	CASQGLVGVKSPLHF
.	TRBV6-1	TRBD1	TRBJ2-7	TGTGCCAGCACAGGGACAGCCGCCTACGAGCAGTACTTC	CASTGTAAYEQYF
.	TRBV7-3	.	TRBJ2-3	TGTGCCAGTCGCCACCCGGGGGCACGCACAGATACGCAGTATTTT	CASRHPGARTDTQYF
once	TRBV6-5	.	TRBJ2-7	TGTGCCAGCAGTTACGGGGGGAGCCGAACCTACGAGCAGTACTTC	CASSYGGSRTYEQYF
once	TRBV18	.	TRBJ1-3	TGTGCCAGCTCATCTGGGAACTCTGGAAACACCATATATTTT	CASSSGNSGNTIYF
.	TRBV30	TRBD1	TRBJ1-1	TGTGCCTGGATACGGACAGGGGCGAGGGAAACTGAAGCTTTCTTT	CAWIRTGARETEAFF